This TCR beta chain was documented in a study of blood T cell repertoires in COVID-19. Source study methods: Reference gene primer amplification gave estimated nucleated cell counts. The method was immunoSEQ multiplex PCR; TCRdb's version includes in-frame clones alone and lacks a portion of them. The V and J calls and clone size are taken from that table; D and trimming were inferred from the DNA. The sample holds 75,000 or so clones, around 80% seen once. The CDR3 contains 16 residues. This chain links TRBV1 with TRBJ1-5; the DNA was not used to check the table's D call, TRBD1. TRBV1 is shown as a pseudogene. This TCR was sampled from a man aged 55 to 70 with active or convalescent COVID-19. The sample consisted of peripheral blood. This CDR3 reads CTSSQVRGTGFFPQHF. CDR3 nucleotides: TGCACCAGCAGCCAAGTTAGAGGGACAGGCTTCTTCCCCCAGCATTTT.